This TCR beta chain is from a study of T cell responses to AZD1222 COVID-19 vaccine. Background on the study: Both about-4-week and about-12-week second-dose recipients were combined.

Unmatched junction bases numbered 20, after V lost 5 bases and J lost 4 bases. The CDR3 totals 21 residues. Per germline, CDR1 SEHNR and CDR2 FQNEAQ (reference sequence). The data were produced by immunoSEQ multiplex PCR, yet TCRdb's version contains in-frame clones alone and is incomplete. The data hold more than 60,000 clones, with roughly nine tenths observed a single time. This clonotype was sampled from an adult in good health. The rearrangement links TRBV7-9 to TRBJ2-5; 15 bases line up with TRBD2. The sequenced sample was peripheral blood, obtained on day 0 of AZD1222 vaccination. The CDR3, as DNA: TGTGCCAGCAGCAGGGGACTAGCGGGAGGCGGGGTCAGAGGGAGGTCAGAGACCCAGTACTTC. The encoded protein is CASSRGLAGGGVRGRSETQYF.